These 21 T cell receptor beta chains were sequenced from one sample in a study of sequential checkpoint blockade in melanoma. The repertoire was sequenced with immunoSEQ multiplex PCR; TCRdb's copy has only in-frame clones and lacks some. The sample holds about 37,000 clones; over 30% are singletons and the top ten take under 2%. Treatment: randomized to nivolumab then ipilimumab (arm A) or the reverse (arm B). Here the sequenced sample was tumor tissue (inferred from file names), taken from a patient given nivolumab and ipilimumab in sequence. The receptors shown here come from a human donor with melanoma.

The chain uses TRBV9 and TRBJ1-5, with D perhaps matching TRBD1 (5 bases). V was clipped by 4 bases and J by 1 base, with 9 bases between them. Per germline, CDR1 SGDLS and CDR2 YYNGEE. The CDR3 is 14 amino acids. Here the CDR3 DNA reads TGTGCCAGCAGCCAGGGTTCGAGCAATCAGCCCCAGCATTTT. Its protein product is CASSQGSSNQPQHF.

In DNA form, the CDR3 reads TGCAGCGTTGAAGATCCCGGGAGGGGTTGGGTAAACTATGGCTACACCTTC. Translation gives CSVEDPGRGWVNYGYTF. The chain employs TRBV29-1 and TRBJ1-2; D perhaps matches TRBD1 (5 bases). The CDR3 runs to 17 residues. Trimming shortened V by 0 bases and J by 2 bases, and 19 bases separated the two germline ends. CDR1 is SQVTM, CDR2 ANQGSEA, per germline.

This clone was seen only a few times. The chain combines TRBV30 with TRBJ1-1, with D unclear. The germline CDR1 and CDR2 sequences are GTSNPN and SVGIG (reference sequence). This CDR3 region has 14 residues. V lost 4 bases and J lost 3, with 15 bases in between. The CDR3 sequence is CAWIPGGRHTEAFF. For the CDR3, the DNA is TGTGCCTGGATCCCCGGTGGGAGGCACACTGAAGCTTTCTTT.

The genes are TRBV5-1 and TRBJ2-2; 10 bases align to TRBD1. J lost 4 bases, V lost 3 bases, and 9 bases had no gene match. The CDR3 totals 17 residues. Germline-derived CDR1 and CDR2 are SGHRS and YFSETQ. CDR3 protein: CASSSGTGAGGTGELFF. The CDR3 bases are TGCGCCAGCAGCTCGGGGACAGGGGCCGGGGGCACCGGGGAGCTGTTTTTT.

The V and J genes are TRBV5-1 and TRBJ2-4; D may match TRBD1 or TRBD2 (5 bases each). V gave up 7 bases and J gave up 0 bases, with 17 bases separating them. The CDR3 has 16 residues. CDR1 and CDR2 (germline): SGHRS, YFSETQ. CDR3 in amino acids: CASASGQILAKNIQYF. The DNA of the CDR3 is TGCGCCAGCGCGTCGGGGCAGATCCTAGCCAAAAACATTCAGTACTTC.

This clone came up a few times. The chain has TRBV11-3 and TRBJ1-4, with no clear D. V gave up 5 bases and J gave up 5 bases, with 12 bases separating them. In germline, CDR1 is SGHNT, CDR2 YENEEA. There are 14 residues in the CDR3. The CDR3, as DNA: TGTGCCAGCAGCCCAAACCCCATAAATGAAAAACTGTTTTTT. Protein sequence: CASSPNPINEKLFF.

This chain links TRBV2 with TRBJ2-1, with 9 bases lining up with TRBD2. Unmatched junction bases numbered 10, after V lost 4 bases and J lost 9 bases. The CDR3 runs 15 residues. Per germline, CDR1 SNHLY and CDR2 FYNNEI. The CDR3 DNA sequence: TGTGCCAGCAGTGCAATGACTAGCGGTTGGGGTGAGCAGTTCTTC. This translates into CASSAMTSGWGEQFF.

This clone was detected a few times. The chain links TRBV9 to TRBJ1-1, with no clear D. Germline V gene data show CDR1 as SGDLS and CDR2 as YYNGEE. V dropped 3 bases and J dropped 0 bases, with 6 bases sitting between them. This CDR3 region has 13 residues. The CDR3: CASSGHMNTEAFF. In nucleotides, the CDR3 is TGTGCCAGCAGCGGGCACATGAACACTGAAGCTTTCTTT. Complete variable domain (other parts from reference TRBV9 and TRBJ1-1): DSGVTQTPKHLITATGQRVTLRCSPRSGDLSVYWYQQSLDQGLQFLIQYYNGEERAKGNILERFSAQQFPDLHSELNLSSLELGDSALYFCASSGHMNTEAFFGQGTRLTVV.

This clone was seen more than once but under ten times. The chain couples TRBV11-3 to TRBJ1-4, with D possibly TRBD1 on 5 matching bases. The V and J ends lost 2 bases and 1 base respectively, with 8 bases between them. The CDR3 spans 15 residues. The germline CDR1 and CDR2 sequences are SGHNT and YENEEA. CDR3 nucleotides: TGTGCCAGCAGCTTAACTCAGGGAACTAATGAAAAACTGTTTTTT. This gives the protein CASSLTQGTNEKLFF.

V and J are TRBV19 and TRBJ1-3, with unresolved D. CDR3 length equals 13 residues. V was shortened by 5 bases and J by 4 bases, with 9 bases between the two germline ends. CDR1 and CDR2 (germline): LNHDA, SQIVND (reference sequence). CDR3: CASSLTGGNTIYF. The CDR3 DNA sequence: TGTGCCAGTAGTCTAACTGGGGGAAACACCATATATTTT.

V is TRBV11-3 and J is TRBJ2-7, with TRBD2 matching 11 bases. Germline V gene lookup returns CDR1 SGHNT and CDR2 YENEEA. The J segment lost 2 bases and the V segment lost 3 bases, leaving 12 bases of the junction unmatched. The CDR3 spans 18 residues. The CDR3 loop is CASSLGSGRASRAYEQYF. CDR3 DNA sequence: TGTGCCAGCAGCTTGGGTAGCGGGAGGGCCTCTAGGGCCTACGAGCAGTACTTC.

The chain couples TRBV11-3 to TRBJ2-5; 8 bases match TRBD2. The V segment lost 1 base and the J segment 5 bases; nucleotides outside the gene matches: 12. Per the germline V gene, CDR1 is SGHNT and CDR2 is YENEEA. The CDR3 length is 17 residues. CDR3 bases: TGTGCCAGCAGCTTAGGCGGGGGTAGCGGGACAAGGGAGACCCAGTACTTC. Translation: CASSLGGGSGTRETQYF.

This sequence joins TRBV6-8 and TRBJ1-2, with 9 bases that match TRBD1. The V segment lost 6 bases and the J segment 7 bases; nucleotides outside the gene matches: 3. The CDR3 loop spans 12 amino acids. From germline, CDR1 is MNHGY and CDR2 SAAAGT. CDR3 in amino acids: CASSRTGAGYTF. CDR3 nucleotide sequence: TGTGCCAGCAGCCGGACAGGGGCTGGCTACACCTTC.

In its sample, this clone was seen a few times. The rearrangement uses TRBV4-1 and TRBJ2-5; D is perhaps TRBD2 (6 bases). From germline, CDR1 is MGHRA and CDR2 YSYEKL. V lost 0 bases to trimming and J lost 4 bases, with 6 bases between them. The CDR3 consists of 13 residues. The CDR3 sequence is CASSQDGRETQYF. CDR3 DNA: TGCGCCAGCAGCCAAGACGGGAGAGAGACCCAGTACTTC.

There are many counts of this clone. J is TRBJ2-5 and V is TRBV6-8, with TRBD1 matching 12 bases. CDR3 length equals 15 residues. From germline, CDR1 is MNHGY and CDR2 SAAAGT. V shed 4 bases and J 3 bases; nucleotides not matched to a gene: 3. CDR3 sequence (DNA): TGTGCCAGCAGTTCCGGGACAGGGGGCGAAGAGACCCAGTACTTC. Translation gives CASSSGTGGEETQYF.

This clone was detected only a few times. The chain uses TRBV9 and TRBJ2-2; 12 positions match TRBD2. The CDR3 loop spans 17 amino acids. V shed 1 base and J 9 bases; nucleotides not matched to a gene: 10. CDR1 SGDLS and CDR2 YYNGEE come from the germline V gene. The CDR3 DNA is TGTGCCAGCAGCGTACCCCTAGCGGGGGGGTCGAGCCGGGAGCTGTTTTTT. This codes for CASSVPLAGGSSRELFF.

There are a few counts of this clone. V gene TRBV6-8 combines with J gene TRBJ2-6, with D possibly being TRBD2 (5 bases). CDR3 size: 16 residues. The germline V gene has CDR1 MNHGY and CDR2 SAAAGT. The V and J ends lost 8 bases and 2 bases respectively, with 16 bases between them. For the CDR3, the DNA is TGTGCCAGCGGACTGTCCCAGACTCCTGGGGCCAACGTCCTGACTTTC. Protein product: CASGLSQTPGANVLTF.

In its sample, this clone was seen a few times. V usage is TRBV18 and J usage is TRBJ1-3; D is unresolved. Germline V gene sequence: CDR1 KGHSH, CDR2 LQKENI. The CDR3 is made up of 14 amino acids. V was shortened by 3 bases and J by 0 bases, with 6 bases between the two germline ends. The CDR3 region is CASSPSNSGNTIYF. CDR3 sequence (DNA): TGTGCCAGCTCACCGTCGAACTCTGGAAACACCATATATTTT.

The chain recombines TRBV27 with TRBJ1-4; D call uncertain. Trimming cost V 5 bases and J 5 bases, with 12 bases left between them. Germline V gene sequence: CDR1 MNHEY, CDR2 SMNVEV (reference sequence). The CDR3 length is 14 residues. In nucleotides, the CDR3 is TGTGCCAGCAGTCGCCCAGCCGAAAATGAAAAACTGTTTTTT. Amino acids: CASSRPAENEKLFF.

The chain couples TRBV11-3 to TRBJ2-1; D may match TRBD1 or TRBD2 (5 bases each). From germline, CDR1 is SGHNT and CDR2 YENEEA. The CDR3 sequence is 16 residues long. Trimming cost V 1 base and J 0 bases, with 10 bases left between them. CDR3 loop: CASSLGWGSSYNEQFF. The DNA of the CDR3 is TGTGCCAGCAGCTTAGGGTGGGGGAGCTCCTACAATGAGCAGTTCTTC.

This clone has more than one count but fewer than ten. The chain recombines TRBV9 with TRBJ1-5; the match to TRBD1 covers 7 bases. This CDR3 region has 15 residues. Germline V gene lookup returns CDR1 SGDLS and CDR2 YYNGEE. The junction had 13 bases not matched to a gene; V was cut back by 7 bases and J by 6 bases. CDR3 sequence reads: CASHRERDRGQPQHF. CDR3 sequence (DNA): TGTGCCAGCCACCGGGAACGGGACAGAGGTCAGCCCCAGCATTTT.